One and the same sample provided the 9 T cell receptor beta chains below, sequenced in a study of neurological immune-mediated disorders (dated by TCRdb to about 2019). Libraries were constructed by 5' RACE. Sequencing took place on an Illumina HiSeq 2500. TCRdb passed the public sequencing reads through fastp at Q25 and MiXCR, retaining productive beta sequences. Rows matching on CDR3 protein sequence are summarized as one entry with the most common DNA and genes. Within this sample are under 85,000 distinct CDR3 sequences, with around 5% of them counted one time only. About 6% of the sample is held by the ten biggest clonotypes. Specimen: PBMCs. Receptors originate from a human donor with multiple sclerosis. The donor label of this sample is uncertain.

This clonotype was counted many times. The V gene is TRBV3-1, the J gene TRBJ1-3; no firm D call. Trimming cost V 3 bases and J 0 bases, with 9 bases left between them. Germline V gene data show CDR1 as LGHDT and CDR2 as YNNKEL (reference sequence). This CDR3 has 15 residues. CDR3 nucleotides: TGTGCCAGCAGCCACTTTACCATCTCTGGAAACACCATATATTTT. It specifies CASSHFTISGNTIYF.

This clonotype appeared many times. V and J are TRBV30 and TRBJ2-7; the match to TRBD2 covers 7 bases. The germline V gene encodes CDR1 GTSNPN and CDR2 SVGIG (reference sequence). J lost 3 bases, V lost 3 bases, and 11 bases had no gene match. This CDR3 has 15 residues. CDR3: CAWRGSSGLLYEQYF. The CDR3 DNA follows: TGTGCCTGGAGGGGGTCTAGCGGTCTCCTCTACGAGCAGTACTTC.

The rearrangement uses TRBV20-1 and TRBJ2-1; D might be TRBD2 (5 bases). V shed 4 bases and J shed 4 bases, with 11 bases lying between them. This CDR3 is built from 13 residues. CDR1 DFQATT and CDR2 SNEGSKA come from the germline V gene (reference sequence). CDR3 protein: CSANRELYNEQFF. The CDR3 DNA reads as TGCAGTGCTAATCGGGAACTTTACAATGAGCAGTTCTTC.

This clonotype showed up many times. The chain is built from TRBV2 and TRBJ1-2; D is unresolved. CDR1 and CDR2 (germline): SNHLY, FYNNEI. Trimming took off 6 bases at V and 8 bases at J, with 16 bases between the two ends. This CDR3 contains 13 residues. CDR3: CASRSVLYGGYTF. CDR3 nucleotides: TGTGCCAGCAGAAGTGTCCTCTATGGCGGCTACACCTTC.

This clonotype was counted at least ten times. The chain links TRBV29-1 to TRBJ2-6, with 12 bases lining up with TRBD1. The CDR3 has 18 residues. Unmatched junction bases numbered 9, after V lost 6 bases and J lost 0 bases. From germline, CDR1 is SQVTM and CDR2 ANQGSEA. The CDR3 loop reads CSVGDRGPPFSGANVLTF. The CDR3 coding sequence is TGCAGCGTCGGGGACAGGGGGCCTCCTTTCTCTGGGGCCAACGTCCTGACTTTC.

This clonotype was recorded at least ten times. The chain uses TRBV18 and TRBJ1-2; tentatively, D is TRBD1 (5 bases). CDR1 and CDR2 from the germline V gene are KGHSH and LQKENI. Between the trimmed V and J ends, which lost 3 bases and 6 bases, there was a span of 11 bases. There are 13 residues in the CDR3. The CDR3 coding sequence is TGTGCCAGCTCACCGGTCATAGGGGATGGCTACACCTTC. This translates into CASSPVIGDGYTF.

CDR3 in DNA: TGTGCCAGCAGCCCACAGGGCGGGAATGAGCAGTTCTTC. Translated: CASSPQGGNEQFF. The V call is TRBV6-1, the J call TRBJ2-1, with D possibly TRBD1 on 6 matching bases. There are 13 residues in the CDR3. Trimming removed 6 bases from V and 7 bases from J, with 13 bases in between. Germline CDR1 reads MNHNS; CDR2 reads SASEGT.

This clonotype was seen repeatedly, ten times or more. J is TRBJ1-1 and V is TRBV5-1; D is perhaps TRBD1 (5 bases). V lost 2 bases and J 0 bases, leaving 11 bases between the germline ends. The germline V gene encodes CDR1 SGHRS and CDR2 YFSETQ. This CDR3 is built from 15 residues. The CDR3 spells CASSLGDFMNTEAFF. Here the CDR3 DNA reads TGCGCCAGCAGCTTAGGGGACTTTATGAACACTGAAGCTTTCTTT.

This clonotype was observed at least ten times. The V and J genes are TRBV5-1 and TRBJ2-4; D perhaps matches TRBD2 (7 bases). The CDR3 has 17 amino acids. The V end was cut by 4 bases, the J end by 0 bases, with 17 bases between. The germline V gene has CDR1 SGHRS and CDR2 YFSETQ. CDR3 in DNA: TGCGCCAGCAGCCCGGAGGGGGGGCGAAAAGCCAAAAACATTCAGTACTTC. This translates into CASSPEGGRKAKNIQYF. Using reference TRBV5-1 and TRBJ2-4 for the parts outside the CDR3, the full variable domain is KAGVTQTPRYLIKTRGQQVTLSCSPISGHRSVSWYQQTPGQGLQFLFEYFSETQRNKGNFPGRFSGRQFSNSRSEMNVSTLELGDSALYLCASSPEGGRKAKNIQYFGAGTRLSVL.